The 20 T cell receptor beta chains in this list originate from one sample, sequenced in a study of blood T cell repertoires in COVID-19. Data came from immunoSEQ multiplex PCR; TCRdb stores just in-frame clones and leaves some out. The sample has about 67,000 clones, 87% seen once. Sequencing was carried out using peripheral blood. The receptors derive from a man aged 45-65 years with active COVID-19.

The chain joins TRBV4-2 to TRBJ2-3, with D perhaps TRBD2 (7 bases). CDR1 LGHNA and CDR2 YNFKEQ come from the germline V gene. The V end was cut by 7 bases, the J end by 3 bases, with 14 bases between. The CDR3 contains 14 residues. The CDR3 loop reads CASNGGRLTDTQYF. The DNA of the CDR3 is TGTGCCAGCAACGGGGGGCGGTTGACAGATACGCAGTATTTT.

CDR3 sequence: CASSLDSLVQNTQYF. Here the CDR3 DNA reads TGTGCCAGCAGCTTAGACAGCCTAGTACAAAATACGCAGTATTTT. The rearrangement joins TRBV11-2 to TRBJ2-3; D ambiguous. This CDR3 is built from 15 residues. Germline values: CDR1 SGHAT, CDR2 FQNNGV. V was shortened by 0 bases and J by 7 bases, with 14 bases between the two germline ends.

The chain uses TRBV28 and TRBJ2-7, with 9 positions matching TRBD1. Germline CDR1 reads MDHEN; CDR2 reads SYDVKM. With 4 bases clipped from V and 2 bases from J, the junction kept 9 bases outside the gene matches. The CDR3 loop spans 16 amino acids. The CDR3 here is CASSSSGTGRAYEQYF. The CDR3 region has the DNA TGTGCCAGCAGTTCATCCGGGACAGGGAGGGCCTACGAGCAGTACTTC.

The chain employs TRBV6-2 or TRBV6-3 and TRBJ2-1, with 8 bases fitting TRBD2. There are 16 residues in the CDR3. J gave up 2 bases and V 4 bases, and 7 bases lay outside the gene matches. Germline loops: CDR1 MNHEY, CDR2 SVGEGT. The CDR3 DNA is TGTGCCAGCAGTTTGGGCGGGGGGCTCGCCTACAATGAGCAGTTCTTC. Translation gives CASSLGGGLAYNEQFF.

V usage is TRBV6-5 and J usage is TRBJ1-2, with D possibly TRBD1 on 6 matching bases. CDR3 length: 14 amino acids. CDR1 and CDR2 (germline): MNHEY, SVGAGI. V was trimmed by 7 bases and J by 8 bases, leaving 20 bases between them. CDR3 nucleotide sequence: TGTGCCAGCAACCCAACAGGGATCTCATTGGGCTACACCTTC. Translated, it gives CASNPTGISLGYTF.

The chain combines TRBV5-6 with TRBJ2-3; TRBD2 aligns across 10 bases. J lost 9 bases, V lost 2 bases, and 9 bases had no gene match. The germline gives CDR1 SGHDT, CDR2 YYEEEE. The length of the CDR3 is 15 residues. The CDR3 region has the DNA TGTGCCAGCAGCTTATCTCTAGCGGGAGTGTGGACGCAGTATTTT. It is translated as CASSLSLAGVWTQYF.

Only a few counts were recorded for this clone. The gene calls are TRBV7-2 and TRBJ1-5, with D unclear. Trimming removed 5 bases from V and 0 bases from J, with 17 bases in between. This CDR3 region has 17 residues. Germline lookup yields CDR1 SGHTA and CDR2 FQGNSA. The DNA for the CDR3 is TGTGCCAGCAGCGCCTCTACCGGGTTTAGTAGCAATCAGCCCCAGCATTTT. Residues: CASSASTGFSSNQPQHF.

In DNA form, the CDR3 reads TGCGCCAGCAGCCCACAGGGGACTAGCGGTCCTGAGCAGTTCTTC. Amino acid sequence: CASSPQGTSGPEQFF. This rearrangement joins TRBV5-1 to TRBJ2-1; TRBD2 agrees at 11 bases. Germline CDR1 SGHRS, CDR2 YFSETQ. The CDR3 runs 15 residues. J lost 9 bases, V lost 4 bases, and 9 bases had no gene match.

This sequence joins TRBV30 and TRBJ2-1, with D tentatively TRBD2 (6 bases). The V gene's germline CDR1 is GTSNPN and CDR2 SVGIG (reference sequence). The CDR3 contains 13 residues. V lost 0 bases and J 9 bases, leaving 12 bases between the germline ends. The CDR3 sequence: CAWSVWQEGEQFF. The CDR3 nucleotides read TGTGCCTGGAGTGTCTGGCAGGAGGGTGAGCAGTTCTTC.

The CDR3 coding sequence is TGCAGCGTTGTTGGGCATTTTGACTACAATGAGCAGTTCTTC. This encodes CSVVGHFDYNEQFF. The chain combines TRBV29-1 with TRBJ2-1; D gene uncertain. Germline-derived CDR1 and CDR2 are SQVTM and ANQGSEA. Deletions cut 4 bases from V and 3 bases from J, with 13 bases between. The CDR3 consists of 14 residues.

The chain links TRBV14 to TRBJ2-2, with D tentatively TRBD2 (5 bases). The CDR3 length is 15 residues. The V end lost 2 bases, the J end lost 5 bases, and 12 bases lay between the germline ends. Per germline, CDR1 SGHDN and CDR2 FVKESK. This CDR3 is CASSQRGSRTGELFF. CDR3 bases: TGTGCCAGCAGCCAACGTGGGAGTCGAACCGGGGAGCTGTTTTTT. The whole variable domain, remainder taken from reference TRBV14 and TRBJ2-2, is EAGVTQFPSHSVIEKGQTVTLRCDPISGHDNLYWYRRVMGKEIKFLLHFVKESKQDESGMPNNRFLAERTGGTYSTLKVQPAELEDSGVYFCASSQRGSRTGELFFGEGSRLTVL.

The CDR3 sequence: CASSQDLGQGAYNEQFF. DNA for the CDR3: TGCGCCAGCAGCCAAGATCTCGGGCAGGGCGCCTACAATGAGCAGTTCTTC. The V and J genes are TRBV4-3 and TRBJ2-1; maybe TRBD1 (5 bases). The V end lost 0 bases, the J end lost 2 bases, and 14 bases lay between the germline ends. The CDR3 totals 17 residues. Germline assignment: CDR1 LGHNA and CDR2 YSLEER.

Points on this clone: The same CDR3 is also encoded by other DNA sequences in this sample. V is TRBV11-3 and J is TRBJ2-1, with a possible D match to TRBD2 (5 bases). In germline, CDR1 is SGHNT, CDR2 YENEEA. Trimming removed 6 bases at V and 7 bases at J, with 13 bases between. The CDR3 is 13 amino acids. CDR3 region: CASSTGVGNEQFF. The CDR3 nucleotides are TGTGCCAGCAGTACCGGGGTCGGAAATGAGCAGTTCTTC.

J is TRBJ1-1 and V is TRBV5-4; perhaps TRBD1 as D (5 bases). Germline V gives CDR1 SGHNT, CDR2 YYREEE (reference sequence). V was cut by 0 bases and J by 5 bases, with 14 bases left in between. This CDR3 has 15 amino acids. The CDR3 spells CASSLAATGLTEAFF. The CDR3 DNA reads as TGTGCCAGCAGCTTGGCCGCAACAGGACTAACTGAAGCTTTCTTT. The variable domain in full, completed from reference TRBV5-4 and TRBJ1-1, reads ETGVTQSPTHLIKTRGQQVTLRCSSQSGHNTVSWYQQALGQGPQFIFQYYREEENGRGNFPPRFSGLQFPNYSSELNVNALELDDSALYLCASSLAATGLTEAFFGQGTRLTVV.

This chain links TRBV7-9 with TRBJ1-2, with 7 positions matching TRBD1. Germline CDR1 reads SEHNR; CDR2 reads FQNEAQ (reference sequence). Trimming removed 3 bases from V and 7 bases from J; junction bases left unmatched: 5. There are 13 residues in the CDR3. The CDR3 DNA sequence: TGTGCCAGCAGCTTGGAGGGGGCGGGTGGCTACACCTTC. This gives the protein CASSLEGAGGYTF.

The chain uses TRBV6-6 and TRBJ2-7, with D possibly matching TRBD1 (6 bases). Germline CDR1 and CDR2: MNHNY and SVGAGI (reference sequence). The V end was cut by 8 bases, the J end by 3 bases, with 14 bases between. The CDR3 has 13 residues. The CDR3 here is CASGDMGNYEQYF. In DNA form, the CDR3 reads TGTGCCAGCGGGGACATGGGTAACTACGAGCAGTACTTC.

The gene calls are TRBV9 and TRBJ2-3, with 9 bases matching TRBD2. CDR1 and CDR2 (germline): SGDLS, YYNGEE. Trimming removed 2 bases from V and 3 bases from J; junction bases left unmatched: 7. CDR3 size: 16 residues. In DNA form, the CDR3 reads TGTGCCAGCAGCGTCCTCTCTAGCGGGGTGACAGATACGCAGTATTTT. Translation: CASSVLSSGVTDTQYF.

This clone has a single count. The chain recombines TRBV19 with TRBJ1-5; 7 positions agree with TRBD1. J lost 3 bases, V lost 4 bases, and 9 bases had no gene match. The CDR3 sequence is 16 residues long. The germline V gene has CDR1 LNHDA and CDR2 SQIVND (reference sequence). CDR3 nucleotides: TGTGCCAGTAGTACACCGACAGGGAGGTTCAATCAGCCCCAGCATTTT. Its protein is CASSTPTGRFNQPQHF.

This chain uses TRBV14 with TRBJ2-7; D is possibly TRBD1 (5 bases). Germline CDR1 is SGHDN and CDR2 is FVKESK. V was cut by 3 bases and J by 2 bases, with 11 bases left in between. This CDR3 spans 14 amino acids. The CDR3 bases are TGTGCCAGCAGCCAGGGGCGGATCACCTACGAGCAGTACTTC. Translated: CASSQGRITYEQYF.

The V and J genes are TRBV18 and TRBJ2-5, with D possibly TRBD2 on 7 matching bases. The CDR3 extends over 16 amino acids. Trimming took off 5 bases at V and 5 bases at J, with 21 bases between the two ends. Germline CDR1 and CDR2: KGHSH and LQKENI. In DNA form, the CDR3 reads TGTGCCAGCTCATCCCGATTTGGGGGGGCCGGTGAGACCCAGTACTTC. Residues: CASSSRFGGAGETQYF.